The entry below describes one T cell receptor beta chain. The data stem from a study of response to subunit inactivated influenza vaccine. MiXCR was run by TCRdb on the RT-PCR reads, yielding one entry per CDR3 protein. Among a few hundred thousand distinct CDR3 sequences listed, 11% were seen once. The data also belong to a second study, concerning T cells expressing NK-cell markers. That study reports: TCR beta cDNA was generated via 5'RACE template switching incorporating UMIs. Most of the eight sequenced donors were HCMV-seropositive; one was seronegative. No clear determination of HCMV specificity was made for expanded NKG2C+ T cell clones.

This clonotype was obtained from a man in his forties or fifties who received an inactivated influenza vaccine. The source was PBMCs from blood, collected on the day of vaccination.

Written as DNA, the CDR3 is TGTGCCAGCTCACCGTCCGGGACTAGCGGGAGCGAGCAGTACTTC. Its translation: CASSPSGTSGSEQYF. The rearrangement joins TRBV18 to TRBJ2-7, with TRBD2 matching over 14 bases. The CDR3 totals 15 residues. After removal of 3 bases from V and 6 bases from J, the junction contained 4 bases not matched to a gene. The germline V gene has CDR1 KGHSH and CDR2 LQKENI.